The clone carrying this T cell receptor (beta chain) has just one count. This CDR3 has 16 residues. Germline V gene data show CDR1 as SGHRS and CDR2 as YFSETQ. V was pared by 3 bases and J by 3 bases, with 10 bases of the junction left unmatched. Treatment: oral pan-JAK inhibitor, 5-10 mg twice daily. The source of the sample is a study of CD8+ T cells in alopecia areata. Investigators isolated RNA and reverse transcribed it into cDNA to act as the sequencing template. The protocol was immunoSEQ multiplex PCR, while the TCRdb copy is restricted to in-frame clones and leaves out a portion. Of about 190,000 clones listed, more than 55% were seen once; the top ten hold approximately 0.7%.

This clonotype originated in a human donor with alopecia areata. The rearrangement uses TRBV5-1 and TRBJ2-3; 7 bases map to TRBD2. Specimen: CD4+ T cells sorted from blood, collected at week 4, from a patient treated with tofacitinib. CDR3 residues: CASSWPPGGRTDTQYF. The CDR3 region has the DNA TGCGCCAGCAGCTGGCCCCCCGGGGGGAGAACAGATACGCAGTATTTT.